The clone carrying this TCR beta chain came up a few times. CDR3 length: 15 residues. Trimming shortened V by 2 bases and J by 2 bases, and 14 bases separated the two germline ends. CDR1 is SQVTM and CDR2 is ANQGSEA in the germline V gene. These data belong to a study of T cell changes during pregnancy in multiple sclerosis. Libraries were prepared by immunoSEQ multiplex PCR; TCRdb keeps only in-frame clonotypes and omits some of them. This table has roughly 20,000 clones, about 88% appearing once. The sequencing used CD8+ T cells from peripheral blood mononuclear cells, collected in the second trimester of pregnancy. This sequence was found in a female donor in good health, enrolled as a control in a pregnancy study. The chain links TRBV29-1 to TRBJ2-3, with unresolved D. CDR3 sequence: CSVECEFSHTDTQYF. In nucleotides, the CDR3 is TGCAGCGTTGAATGCGAGTTTAGCCACACAGATACGCAGTATTTT.